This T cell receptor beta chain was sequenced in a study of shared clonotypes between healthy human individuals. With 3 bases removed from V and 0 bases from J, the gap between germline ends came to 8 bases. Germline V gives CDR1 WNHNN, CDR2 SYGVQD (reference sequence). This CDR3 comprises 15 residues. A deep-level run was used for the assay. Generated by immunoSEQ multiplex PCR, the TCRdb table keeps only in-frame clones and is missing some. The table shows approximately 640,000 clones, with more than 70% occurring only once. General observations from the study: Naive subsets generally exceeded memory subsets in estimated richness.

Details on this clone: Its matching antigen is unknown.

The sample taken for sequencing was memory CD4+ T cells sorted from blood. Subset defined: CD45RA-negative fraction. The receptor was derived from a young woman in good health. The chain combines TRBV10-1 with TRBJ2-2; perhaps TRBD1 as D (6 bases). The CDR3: CASSDGTPNTGELFF. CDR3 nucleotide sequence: TGCGCCAGCAGTGATGGGACACCGAACACCGGGGAGCTGTTTTTT.